This T cell receptor (beta chain) was found in a study of T-cell reconstitution after alpha-beta-depleted transplantation in children. Broader study findings: After transplant, high TCRbeta diversity at day 60 in some patients arose from surviving recipient T cells and thymic progenitors. Several hundred rapidly expanded clones from non-depleted graft cells reportedly supplied alpha-beta T cells about two months post-transplant. T-cell counts and diversity were attributed mostly to newly produced T cells one year after transplant.

This clonotype has a count of ten or more. Its antigen is not identified. The CDR3 consists of 12 residues. Trimming removed 8 bases at V and 7 bases at J, with 11 bases between. In germline, CDR1 is SNHLY, CDR2 FYNNEI. Unique molecular identifiers were incorporated into the prepared TCRbeta library. TCRdb fed the PCR reads into MiXCR, producing one record per CDR3 protein. The data hold hundreds of thousands of distinct CDR3 sequences, with roughly 13% observed a single time. This receptor was taken from a girl aged 2 to 10 with congenital amegakaryocytic thrombocytopenia, due to receive a stem cell transplant. This specimen was PBMCs, taken before TCRalphabeta/CD19-depleted stem cell transplant. The chain links TRBV2 to TRBJ2-2; no reliable D call. The DNA for the CDR3 is TGTGCCAGCTGGTGGTTGGACGGGGAGCTGTTTTTT. Protein: CASWWLDGELFF.